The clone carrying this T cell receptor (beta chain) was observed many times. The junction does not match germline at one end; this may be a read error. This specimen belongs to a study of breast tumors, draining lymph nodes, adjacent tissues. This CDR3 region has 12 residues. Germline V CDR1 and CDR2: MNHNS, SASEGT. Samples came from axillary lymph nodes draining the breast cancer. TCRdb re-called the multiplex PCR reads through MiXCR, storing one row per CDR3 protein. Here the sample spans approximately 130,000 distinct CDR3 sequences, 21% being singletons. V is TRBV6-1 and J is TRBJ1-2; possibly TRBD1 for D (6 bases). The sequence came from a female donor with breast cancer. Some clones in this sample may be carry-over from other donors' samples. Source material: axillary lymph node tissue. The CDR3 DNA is TGTGCCAGCAGTGAAGCGCTTCGGCAGGGACAATTC. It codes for CASSEALRQGQF.